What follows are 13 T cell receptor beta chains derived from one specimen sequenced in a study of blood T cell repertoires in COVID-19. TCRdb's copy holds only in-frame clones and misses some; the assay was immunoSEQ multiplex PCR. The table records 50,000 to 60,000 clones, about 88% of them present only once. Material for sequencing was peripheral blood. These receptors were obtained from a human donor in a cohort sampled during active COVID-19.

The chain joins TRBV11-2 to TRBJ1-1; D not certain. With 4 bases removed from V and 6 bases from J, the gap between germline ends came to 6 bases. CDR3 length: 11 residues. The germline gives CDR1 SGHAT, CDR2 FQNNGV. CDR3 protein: CASSWEAEAFF. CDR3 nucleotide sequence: TGTGCCAGCAGCTGGGAGGCTGAAGCTTTCTTT.

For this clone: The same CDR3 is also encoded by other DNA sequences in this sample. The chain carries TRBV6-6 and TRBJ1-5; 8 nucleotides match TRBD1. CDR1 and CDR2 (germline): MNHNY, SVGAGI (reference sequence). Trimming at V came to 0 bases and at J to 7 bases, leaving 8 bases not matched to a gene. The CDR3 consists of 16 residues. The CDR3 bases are TGTGCCAGCAGTTACTCGCGGCAGGGGGCGGGACAGCCCCAGCATTTT. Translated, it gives CASSYSRQGAGQPQHF.

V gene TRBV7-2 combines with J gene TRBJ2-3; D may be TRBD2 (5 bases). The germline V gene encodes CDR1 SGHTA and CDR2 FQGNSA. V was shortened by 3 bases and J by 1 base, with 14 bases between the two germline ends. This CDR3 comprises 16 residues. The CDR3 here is CASSFLPGMGTDTQYF. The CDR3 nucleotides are TGTGCCAGCAGCTTTTTGCCGGGAATGGGCACAGATACGCAGTATTTT.

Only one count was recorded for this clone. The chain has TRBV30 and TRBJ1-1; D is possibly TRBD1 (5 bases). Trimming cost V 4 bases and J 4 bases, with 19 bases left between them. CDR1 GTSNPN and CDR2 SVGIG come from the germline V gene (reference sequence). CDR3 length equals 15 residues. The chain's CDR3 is CAWTLLGGLATEAFF. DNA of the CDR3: TGTGCCTGGACTCTCTTGGGGGGGTTAGCCACTGAAGCTTTCTTT.

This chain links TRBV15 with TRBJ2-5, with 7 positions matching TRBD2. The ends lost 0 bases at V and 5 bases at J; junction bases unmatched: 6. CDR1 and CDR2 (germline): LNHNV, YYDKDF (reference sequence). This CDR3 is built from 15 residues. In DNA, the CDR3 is TGTGCCACCAGCAGAGATTCCGGGCGGGAGGAGACCCAGTACTTC. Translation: CATSRDSGREETQYF.

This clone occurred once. Here the CDR3 reads CASSPPGLAALREQFF. DNA of the CDR3: TGTGCCAGCAGTCCGCCGGGACTAGCGGCCCTTCGGGAGCAGTTCTTC. The rearrangement uses TRBV6-2 or TRBV6-3 and TRBJ2-1, with 11 bases matching TRBD2. The CDR3 covers 16 residues. Germline assignment: CDR1 MNHEY and CDR2 SVGEGT. V lost 5 bases to trimming and J lost 10 bases; unmatched junction nucleotides: 13.

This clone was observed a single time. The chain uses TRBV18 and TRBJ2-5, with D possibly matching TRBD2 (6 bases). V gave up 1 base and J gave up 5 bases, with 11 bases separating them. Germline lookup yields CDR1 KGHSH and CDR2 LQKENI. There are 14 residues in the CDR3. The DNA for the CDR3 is TGTGCCAGCTCACCACAGGCAGGGAGGGAGACCCAGTACTTC. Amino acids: CASSPQAGRETQYF.

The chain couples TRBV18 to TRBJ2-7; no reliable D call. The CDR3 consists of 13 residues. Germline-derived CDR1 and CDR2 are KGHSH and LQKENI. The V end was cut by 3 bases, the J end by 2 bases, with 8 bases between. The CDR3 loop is CASSPSWAYEQYV. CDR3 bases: TGTGCCAGCTCACCTAGCTGGGCCTACGAGCAGTACGTC.

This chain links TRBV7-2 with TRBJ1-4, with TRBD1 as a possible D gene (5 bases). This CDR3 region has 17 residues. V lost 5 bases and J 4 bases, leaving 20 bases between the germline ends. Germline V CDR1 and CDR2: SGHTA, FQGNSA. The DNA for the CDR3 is TGTGCCAGCAGCCCACATAGGGGTAACAGTCGTAATGAAAAACTGTTTTTT. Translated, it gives CASSPHRGNSRNEKLFF.

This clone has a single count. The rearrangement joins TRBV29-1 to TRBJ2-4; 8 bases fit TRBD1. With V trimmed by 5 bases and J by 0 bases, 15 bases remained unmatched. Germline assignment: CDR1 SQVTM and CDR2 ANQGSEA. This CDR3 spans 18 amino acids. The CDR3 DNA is TGCAGCGTTCTCCCCTGGACAGGGCGCCCCGGAGCCAAAAACATTCAGTACTTC. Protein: CSVLPWTGRPGAKNIQYF.

CDR3 in DNA: TGTGCCAGCAGTTACCAGGGGGCGGTCGGCAATGAGCAGTTCTTC. Its translation: CASSYQGAVGNEQFF. V is TRBV6-2 or TRBV6-3 and J is TRBJ2-1, with TRBD1 matching over 8 bases. Germline lookup yields CDR1 MNHEY and CDR2 SVGEGT. Unmatched junction bases numbered 6, after V lost 2 bases and J lost 6 bases. CDR3 size: 15 residues.

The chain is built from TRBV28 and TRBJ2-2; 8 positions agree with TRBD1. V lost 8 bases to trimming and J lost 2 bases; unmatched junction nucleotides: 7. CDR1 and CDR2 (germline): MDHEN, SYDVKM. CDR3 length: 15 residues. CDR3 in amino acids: CASGWDRRNTGELFF. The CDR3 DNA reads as TGTGCCAGCGGGTGGGACAGGAGAAACACCGGGGAGCTGTTTTTT.

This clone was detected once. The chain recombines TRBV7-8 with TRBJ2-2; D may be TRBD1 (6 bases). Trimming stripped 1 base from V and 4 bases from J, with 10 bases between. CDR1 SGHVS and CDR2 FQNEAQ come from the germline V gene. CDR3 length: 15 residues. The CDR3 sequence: CASSLVQGGTGELFF. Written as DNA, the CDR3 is TGTGCCAGCAGCTTAGTACAGGGTGGCACCGGGGAGCTGTTTTTT. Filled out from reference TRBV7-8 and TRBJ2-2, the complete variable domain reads GAGVSQSPRYKVAKRGQDVALRCDPISGHVSLFWYQQALGQGPEFLTYFQNEAQLDKSGLPSDRFFAERPEGSVSTLKIQRTQQEDSAVYLCASSLVQGGTGELFFGEGSRLTVL.